This T cell receptor beta chain was recorded in a study of identical twins. Trimming at V came to 5 bases and at J to 0 bases, leaving 3 bases not matched to a gene. The length of the CDR3 is 15 residues. Germline CDR1 reads SGHRS; CDR2 reads YFSETQ. To note about this clonotype: Its antigen is as yet unknown.

Overall study results and limits: Insertion counts were lower in abundant cord blood beta clonotypes, a trend that memory repertoires did not show. Low generation-probability sequences were in excess among twin-shared out-of-frame alpha sequences.

In TCRdb, the 5' RACE reads were re-called with MiXCR into one record per CDR3 protein. The data show roughly 1.6 million distinct CDR3 sequences, with less than 40% seen just once and roughly 0.3% held by the top ten. The rearrangement joins TRBV5-1 to TRBJ2-2, with TRBD2 identical over 8 bases. The sample was cord blood. The TCR was taken from a newborn girl in good health. CDR3 residues: CASRSGLANTGELFF. The CDR3 bases are TGCGCCAGCAGATCGGGACTAGCGAACACCGGGGAGCTGTTTTTT.